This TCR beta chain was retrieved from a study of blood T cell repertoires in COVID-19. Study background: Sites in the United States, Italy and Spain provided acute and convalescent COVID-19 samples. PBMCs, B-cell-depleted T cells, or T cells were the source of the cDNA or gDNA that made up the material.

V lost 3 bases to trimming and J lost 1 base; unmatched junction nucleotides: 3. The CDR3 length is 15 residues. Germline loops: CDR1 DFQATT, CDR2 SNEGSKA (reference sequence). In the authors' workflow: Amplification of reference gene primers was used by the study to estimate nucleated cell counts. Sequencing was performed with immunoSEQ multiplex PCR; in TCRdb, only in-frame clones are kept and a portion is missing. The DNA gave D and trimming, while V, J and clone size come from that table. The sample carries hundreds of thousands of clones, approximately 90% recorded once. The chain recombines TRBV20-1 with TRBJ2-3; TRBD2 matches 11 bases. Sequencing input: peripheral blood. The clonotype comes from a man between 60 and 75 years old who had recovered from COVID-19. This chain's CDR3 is CSASSLAGGTDTQYF. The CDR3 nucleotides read TGCAGTGCTAGTTCACTAGCGGGGGGCACAGATACGCAGTATTTT.